This TCR beta chain was found in a study of T cell responses to AZD1222 COVID-19 vaccine. About the study: Pooled samples include second doses given at about 4 or 12 weeks.

V was trimmed by 6 bases and J by 4 bases, leaving 16 bases between them. The CDR3 is 14 amino acids. Germline CDR1 is SGDLS and CDR2 is YYNGEE. Data came from immunoSEQ multiplex PCR; TCRdb stores just in-frame clones and leaves some out. Among roughly 50,000 clones, around 92% were seen once, and the ten largest hold about 2%. Turning to this clone: What it binds is not known.

General study results and limits: Repertoire sampling happened only post peak T cell response. Most donors were white British, females outnumbered males, and clonal diversity was possibly underestimated.

The clonotype was recovered from an adult in good health. The chain links TRBV9 to TRBJ1-2; D might be TRBD1 (5 bases). The specimen comprised peripheral blood, sampled on day 0 of AZD1222 vaccination. The CDR3 bases are TGTGCCAGCAACCGGGACCGGAGGGGCTATGGCTACACCTTC. It yields the protein CASNRDRRGYGYTF.